This entry is about one TCR beta chain. The data stem from a study of blood T cell repertoires in COVID-19. Study-level background: Samples taken during acute and convalescent COVID-19 were collected in the United States, Italy and Spain.

V lost 9 bases to trimming and J lost 6 bases; unmatched junction nucleotides: 2. The CDR3 runs to 10 residues. In the original analysis: Amplification from reference gene primers served as the basis for estimated nucleated cell counts. Repertoires were generated with immunoSEQ multiplex PCR, while TCRdb's copy carries only in-frame clones and drops some. For V, J and clone size, that table is used; D and trimming come from the DNA. The sample lists about 320,000 clones; just over 85% were seen once. Sequenced input: PBMCs or T cells enriched from blood (not recorded which). V gene TRBV12-3 or TRBV12-4 combines with J gene TRBJ2-7; 7 nucleotides match TRBD1. The TCR sequence derives from a woman aged 18 to 35 who had recovered from COVID-19. CDR3 protein: CASSGGEQYF. In DNA form, the CDR3 reads TGTGCCAGTTCAGGGGGCGAGCAGTACTTC.